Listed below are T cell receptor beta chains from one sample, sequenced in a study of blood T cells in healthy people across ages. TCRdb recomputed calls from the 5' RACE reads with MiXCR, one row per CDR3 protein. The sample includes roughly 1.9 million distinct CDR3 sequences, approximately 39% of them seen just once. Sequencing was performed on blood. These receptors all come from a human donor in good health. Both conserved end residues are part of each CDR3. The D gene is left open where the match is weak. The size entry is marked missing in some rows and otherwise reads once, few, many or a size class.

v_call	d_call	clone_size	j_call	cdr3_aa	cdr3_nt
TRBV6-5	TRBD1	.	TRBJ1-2	CASMALDRDHGYTF	TGTGCTAGCATGGCACTAGACAGGGATCATGGCTACACCTTC
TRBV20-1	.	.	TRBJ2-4	CSASTGVASTGIQYF	TGCAGTGCTAGTACGGGAGTAGCTAGTACGGGCATTCAGTACTTC
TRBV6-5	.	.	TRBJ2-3	CASSRQYTQYF	TGTGCCAGCAGTCGACAGTATACGCAGTATTTT
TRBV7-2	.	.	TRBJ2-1	CASSLVSLPPHRPYNEQFF	TGTGCCAGCAGCTTAGTAAGCTTGCCACCCCATAGGCCCTACAATGAGCAGTTCTTC
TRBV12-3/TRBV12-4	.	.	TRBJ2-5	CASSQELSKQYF	TGTGCCAGCAGCCAGGAACTAAGTAAGCAGTACTTC
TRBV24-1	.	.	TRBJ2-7	CATSDSKGDVYEQYF	TGCGCCACCAGTGATTCGAAGGGGGATGTCTACGAGCAGTACTTC
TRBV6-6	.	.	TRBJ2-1	CASSYTVEYAAQFF	TGTGCCAGCAGTTACACCGTAGAATACGCAGCGCAGTTCTTC
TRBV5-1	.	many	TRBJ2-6	CASSLGTSGANVLTF	TGCGCCAGCAGCTTAGGTACCTCTGGGGCCAACGTCCTGACTTTC
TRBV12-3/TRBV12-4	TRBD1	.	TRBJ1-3	CASSSTGELRNTIYF	TGTGCCAGCAGCTCAACAGGGGAGTTGAGAAACACCATATATTTT
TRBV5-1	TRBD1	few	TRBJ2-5	CASSLGQGIETQYF	TGCGCCAGCAGCTTAGGACAGGGGATAGAGACCCAGTACTTC
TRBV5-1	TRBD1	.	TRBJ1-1	CASSLLGGAGTEAFF	TGCGCCAGCAGCTTATTAGGGGGCGCGGGGACTGAAGCTTTCTTT
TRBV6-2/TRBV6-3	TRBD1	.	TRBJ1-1	CASSDPGQGGKEAFF	TGTGCCAGCAGTGACCCTGGACAGGGTGGGAAGGAAGCTTTCTTT